This TCR beta chain was retrieved from a study of shared clonotypes between healthy human individuals. Overall study: CD4 naive and memory got three plates each, CD8 naive two, CD8 memory one.

TCRdb's table, derived via immunoSEQ multiplex PCR, lists solely in-frame clones and lacks some. The sample has about 2.4 million clones; 80% to 95% are singletons. J lost 2 bases, V lost 3 bases, and 4 bases had no gene match. CDR1 and CDR2 (germline): SGHVS, FQNEAQ. CDR3 length: 15 amino acids. Material: naive CD4+ T cells from PBMCs. The subset denotes: CD45RA+ positively selected. The gene calls are TRBV7-8 and TRBJ2-7, with 10 bases that match TRBD1. The TCR was taken from a man between 18 and 35 years old in good health. Some clones in this sample may be carry-over from other donors' samples. The CDR3 nucleotides read TGTGCCAGCAGCTTTCCCGGGACAGGGGCCTACGAGCAGTACTTC. Its translation is CASSFPGTGAYEQYF.